This entry concerns a single T cell receptor (beta chain). What it binds is unknown. The sample carries other DNA sequences with the same CDR3. Naive-designated CD8 cells lacked CD45RO, were positively enriched for CCR7, and omitted terminally differentiated effector memory CD45RA+ cells. These data originate in a study of shared clonotypes between healthy human individuals. Study-level findings and limits: Among donors, clonotype sharing was expected to be affected by sequencing depth. Naive subsets typically showed greater estimated richness than memory subsets.

Trimming left V 3 bases short and J 0 bases short, with 8 bases between. The CDR3 is made up of 14 amino acids. CDR1 and CDR2 (germline): MDHEN, SYDVKM. Researchers ran the assay at a deep level. Data came from immunoSEQ multiplex PCR; TCRdb stores just in-frame clones and leaves some out. Of some 2.1 million clones in the sample, 93% are singletons; the top ten hold more than 1.5%. The sequenced material came from naive CD8+ T cells from PBMCs. The clonotype comes from a man between 18 and 35 years old in good health. Some clones in this sample may be carry-over from other donors' samples. The chain is built from TRBV28 and TRBJ1-1; D gene unclear. The CDR3: CASSLLGVNTEAFF. Written as DNA, the CDR3 is TGTGCCAGCAGTTTGTTGGGAGTGAACACTGAAGCTTTCTTT.